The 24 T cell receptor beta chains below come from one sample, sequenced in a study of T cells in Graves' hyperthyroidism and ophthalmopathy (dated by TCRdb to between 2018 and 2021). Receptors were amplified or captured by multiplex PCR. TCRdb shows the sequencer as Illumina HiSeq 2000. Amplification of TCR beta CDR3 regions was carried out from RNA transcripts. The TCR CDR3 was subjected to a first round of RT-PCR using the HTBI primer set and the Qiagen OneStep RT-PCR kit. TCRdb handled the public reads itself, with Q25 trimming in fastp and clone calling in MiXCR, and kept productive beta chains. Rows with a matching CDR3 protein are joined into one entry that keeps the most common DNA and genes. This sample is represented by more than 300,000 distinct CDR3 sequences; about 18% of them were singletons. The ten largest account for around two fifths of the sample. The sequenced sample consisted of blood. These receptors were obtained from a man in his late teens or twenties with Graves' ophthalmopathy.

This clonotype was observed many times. The CDR3 region has the DNA TGTGCCAGCAGTTCCAGGACTAACTATGGCTACACCTTC. Translating gives CASSSRTNYGYTF. V usage is TRBV12-3 or TRBV12-4 and J usage is TRBJ1-2; no reliable D call. This CDR3 contains 13 residues. V was clipped by 4 bases and J by 0 bases, with 6 bases between them.

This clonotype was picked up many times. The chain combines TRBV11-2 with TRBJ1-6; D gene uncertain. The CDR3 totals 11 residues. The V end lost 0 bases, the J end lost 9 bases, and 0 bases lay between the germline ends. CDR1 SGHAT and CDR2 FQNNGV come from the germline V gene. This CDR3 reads CASSLDSPLHF. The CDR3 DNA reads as TGTGCCAGCAGCTTAGATTCACCCCTCCACTTT.

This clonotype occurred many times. The chain's CDR3 is CASLGVLTYEQYF. In DNA, the CDR3 is TGTGCCAGTTTAGGGGTTCTCACCTACGAGCAGTACTTC. This chain uses TRBV28 with TRBJ2-7; D may be TRBD1 (5 bases). The CDR3 runs 13 residues. V was pared by 9 bases and J by 2 bases, with 14 bases between. CDR1 is MDHEN and CDR2 is SYDVKM in the germline V gene.

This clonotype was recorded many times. The CDR3 region has the DNA TGTGCCAGCAGCCAAGTTCCTGGGGGTAATAATTCACCCCTCCACTTT. Translation: CASSQVPGGNNSPLHF. This rearrangement joins TRBV3-1 to TRBJ1-6; D is possibly TRBD1 (5 bases). Trimming cost V 1 base and J 5 bases, with 12 bases left between them. Germline loops: CDR1 LGHDT, CDR2 YNNKEL (reference sequence). The CDR3 length is 16 residues. Combining the CDR3 with reference TRBV3-1 and TRBJ1-6 gives the whole variable domain DTAVSQTPKYLVTQMGNDKSIKCEQNLGHDTMYWYKQDSKKFLKIMFSYNNKELIINETVPNRFSPKSPDKAHLNLHINSLELGDSAVYFCASSQVPGGNNSPLHFGNGTRLTVT.

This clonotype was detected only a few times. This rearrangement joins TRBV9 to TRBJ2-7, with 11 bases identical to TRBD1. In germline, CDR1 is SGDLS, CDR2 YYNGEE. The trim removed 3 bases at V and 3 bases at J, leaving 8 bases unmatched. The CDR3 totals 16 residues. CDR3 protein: CASSALGQGAIYEQYF. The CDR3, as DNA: TGTGCCAGCAGCGCCCTCGGACAGGGGGCCATCTACGAGCAGTACTTC.

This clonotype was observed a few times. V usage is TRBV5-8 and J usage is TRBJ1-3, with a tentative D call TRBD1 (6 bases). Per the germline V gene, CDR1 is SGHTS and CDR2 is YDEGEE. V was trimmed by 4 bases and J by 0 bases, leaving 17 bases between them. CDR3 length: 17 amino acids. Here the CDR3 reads CASSPGGLLYSGNTIYF. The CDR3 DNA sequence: TGTGCCAGCAGCCCGGGGGGGCTCCTCTACTCTGGAAACACCATATATTTT.

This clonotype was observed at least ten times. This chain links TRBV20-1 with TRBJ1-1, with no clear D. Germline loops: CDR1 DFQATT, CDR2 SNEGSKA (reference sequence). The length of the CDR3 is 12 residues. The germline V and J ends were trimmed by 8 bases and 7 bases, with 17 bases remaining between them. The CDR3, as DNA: TGCAGTCCATCAATCTTGAAGGGTGAAGCTTTCTTT. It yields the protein CSPSILKGEAFF.

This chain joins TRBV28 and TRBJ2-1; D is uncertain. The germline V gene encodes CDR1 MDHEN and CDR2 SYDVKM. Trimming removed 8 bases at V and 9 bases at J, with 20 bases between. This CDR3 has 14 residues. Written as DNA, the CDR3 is TGTGCCAGCTCACCACCGTTTGGGCCGGGTGAGCAGTTCTTC. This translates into CASSPPFGPGEQFF.

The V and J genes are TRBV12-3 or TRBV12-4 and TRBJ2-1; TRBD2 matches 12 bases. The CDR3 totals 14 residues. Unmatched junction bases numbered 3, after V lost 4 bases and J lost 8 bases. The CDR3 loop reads CASSSSGGAYEQFF. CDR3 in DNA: TGTGCCAGCAGTTCTAGCGGGGGGGCGTATGAGCAGTTCTTC.

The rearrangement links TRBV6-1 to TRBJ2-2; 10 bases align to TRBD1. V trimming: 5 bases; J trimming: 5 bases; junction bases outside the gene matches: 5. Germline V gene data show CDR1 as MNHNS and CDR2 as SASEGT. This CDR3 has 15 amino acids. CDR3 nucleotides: TGTGCCAGCAGTCGACAGGGGGCAAAAACCGGGGAGCTGTTTTTT. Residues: CASSRQGAKTGELFF.

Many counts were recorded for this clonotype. The DNA of the CDR3 is TGCGCCAGCAGCCTAGATACAGGGGGGATTAATTCACCCCTCCACTTT. This encodes CASSLDTGGINSPLHF. This rearrangement joins TRBV5-1 to TRBJ1-6; 8 nucleotides match TRBD1. The length of the CDR3 is 16 residues. The trim removed 4 bases at V and 6 bases at J, leaving 9 bases unmatched. Germline-derived CDR1 and CDR2 are SGHRS and YFSETQ.

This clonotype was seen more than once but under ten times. The CDR3, as DNA: TGTGCCAGCAATGGGGACATTAGCACAGATACGCAGTATTTT. It translates to CASNGDISTDTQYF. The rearrangement links TRBV12-3 or TRBV12-4 to TRBJ2-3, with D tentatively TRBD1 (6 bases). V lost 7 bases and J lost 0, with 11 bases in between. The CDR3 runs to 14 residues.

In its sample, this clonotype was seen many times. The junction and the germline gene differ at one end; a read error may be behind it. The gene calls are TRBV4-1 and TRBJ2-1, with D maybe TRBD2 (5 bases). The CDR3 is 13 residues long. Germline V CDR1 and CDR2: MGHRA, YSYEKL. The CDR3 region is CASSPLDYSEQFF. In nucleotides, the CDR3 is TGCGCCAGCAGCCCCCTCGACTACAGTGAGCAGTTCTTC.

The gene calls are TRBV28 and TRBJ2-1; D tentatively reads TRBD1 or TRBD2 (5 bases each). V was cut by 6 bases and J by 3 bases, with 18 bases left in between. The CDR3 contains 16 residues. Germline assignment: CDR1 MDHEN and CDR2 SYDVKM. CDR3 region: CASSPPVGTDYNEQFF. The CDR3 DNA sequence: TGTGCCAGCAGCCCCCCGGTGGGGACGGACTACAATGAGCAGTTCTTC.

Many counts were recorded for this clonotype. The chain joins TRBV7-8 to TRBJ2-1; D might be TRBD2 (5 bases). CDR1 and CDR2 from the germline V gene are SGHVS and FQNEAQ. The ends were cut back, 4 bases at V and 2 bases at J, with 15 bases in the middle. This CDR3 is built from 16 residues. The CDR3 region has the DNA TGTGCCAGCAGCTCCCTCGGGGTCGGGCCCTACAATGAGCAGTTCTTC. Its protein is CASSSLGVGPYNEQFF.

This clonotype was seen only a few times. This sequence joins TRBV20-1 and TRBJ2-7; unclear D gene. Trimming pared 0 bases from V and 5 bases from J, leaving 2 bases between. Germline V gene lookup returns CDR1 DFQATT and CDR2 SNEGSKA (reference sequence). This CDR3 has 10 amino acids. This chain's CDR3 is CSARDDEQYF. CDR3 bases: TGCAGTGCTAGAGACGACGAGCAGTACTTC.

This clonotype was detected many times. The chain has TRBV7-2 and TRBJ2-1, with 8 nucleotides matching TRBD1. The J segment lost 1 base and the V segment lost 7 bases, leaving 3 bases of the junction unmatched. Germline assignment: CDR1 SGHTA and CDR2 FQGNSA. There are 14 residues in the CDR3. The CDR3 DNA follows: TGTGCCAGCACGACAGGGGCTTCCTACAATGAGCAGTTCTTC. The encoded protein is CASTTGASYNEQFF. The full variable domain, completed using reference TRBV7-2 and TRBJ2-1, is GAGVSQSPSNKVTEKGKDVELRCDPISGHTALYWYRQSLGQGLEFLIYFQGNSAPDKSGLPSDRFSAERTGGSVSTLTIQRTQQEDSAVYLCASTTGASYNEQFFGPGTRLTVL.

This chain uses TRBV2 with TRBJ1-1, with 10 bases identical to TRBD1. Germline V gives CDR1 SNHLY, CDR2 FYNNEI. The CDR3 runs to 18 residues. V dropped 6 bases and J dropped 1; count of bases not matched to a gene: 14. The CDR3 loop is CASSAHRDRGAGNTEAFF. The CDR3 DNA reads TGTGCCAGCAGCGCCCACCGGGACAGGGGCGCGGGGAACACTGAAGCTTTCTTT.

CDR3 DNA sequence: TGTGCCAGCAGTGACCTACTAGCGGGGGGCTACGAGCAGTACTTC. Translation: CASSDLLAGGYEQYF. The rearrangement uses TRBV2 and TRBJ2-7, with 12 bases lining up with TRBD2. The CDR3 runs 15 residues. Looked up from germline, CDR1 is SNHLY and CDR2 is FYNNEI. With V trimmed by 3 bases and J by 3 bases, 3 bases remained unmatched.

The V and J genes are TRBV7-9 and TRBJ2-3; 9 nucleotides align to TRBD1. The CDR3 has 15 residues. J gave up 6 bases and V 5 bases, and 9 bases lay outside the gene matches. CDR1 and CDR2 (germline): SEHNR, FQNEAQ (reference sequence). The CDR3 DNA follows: TGTGCCAGCAGCCACCGACAGGGGGGATGGGATACGCAGTATTTT. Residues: CASSHRQGGWDTQYF.

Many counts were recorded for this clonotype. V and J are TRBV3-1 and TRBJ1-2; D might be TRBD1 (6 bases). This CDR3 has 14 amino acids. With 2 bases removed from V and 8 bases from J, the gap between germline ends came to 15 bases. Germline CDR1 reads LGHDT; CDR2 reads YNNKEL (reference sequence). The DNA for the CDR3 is TGTGCCAGCAGCCAATTAAACGGGGGCGGGGGCTACACCTTC. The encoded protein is CASSQLNGGGGYTF.

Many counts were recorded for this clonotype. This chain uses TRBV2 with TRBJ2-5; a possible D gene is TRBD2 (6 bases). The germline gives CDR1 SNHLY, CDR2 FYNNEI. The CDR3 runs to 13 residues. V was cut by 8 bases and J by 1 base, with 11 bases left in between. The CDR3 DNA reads TGTGCCAGCCGGAGGGCATTCCAAGAGACCCAGTACTTC. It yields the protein CASRRAFQETQYF.

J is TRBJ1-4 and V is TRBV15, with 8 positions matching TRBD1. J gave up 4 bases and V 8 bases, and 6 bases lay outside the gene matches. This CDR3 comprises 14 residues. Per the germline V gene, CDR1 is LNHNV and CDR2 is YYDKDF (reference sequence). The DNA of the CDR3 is TGTGCCACCGGCCCGGGACAGGTTAATGAAAAACTGTTTTTT. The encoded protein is CATGPGQVNEKLFF.

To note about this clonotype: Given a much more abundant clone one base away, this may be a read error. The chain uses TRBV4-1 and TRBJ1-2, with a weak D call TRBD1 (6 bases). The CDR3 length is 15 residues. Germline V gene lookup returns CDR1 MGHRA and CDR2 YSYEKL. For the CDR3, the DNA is TGCACCAGCAGCCAAGATCAGGACAGAATCTATGGCTACACCTTC. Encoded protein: CTSSQDQDRIYGYTF.